These 2 T cell receptor beta chains came from one sample sequenced in a study of T cell responses to AZD1222 COVID-19 vaccine. Sequenced by immunoSEQ multiplex PCR; TCRdb stores in-frame clones only, minus some. This table holds 7,500 to 9,000 clones, around 89% found once. Source: peripheral blood, taken 28 days after the second AZD1222 dose. Source of these receptors: an adult who received the AZD1222 COVID-19 vaccine.

The genes are TRBV11-3 and TRBJ2-3; D is uncertain. The CDR3 is made up of 13 amino acids. Germline V gene data show CDR1 as SGHNT and CDR2 as YENEEA. V lost 0 bases and J 6 bases, leaving 7 bases between the germline ends. CDR3 sequence (DNA): TGTGCCAGCAGCTTAGAACCTGAGGATACGCAGTATTTT. This translates into CASSLEPEDTQYF.

This clone was picked up one time. This chain uses TRBV9 with TRBJ1-2, with TRBD1 as a possible D gene (6 bases). V lost 1 base and J 6 bases, leaving 19 bases between the germline ends. The germline CDR1 and CDR2 sequences are SGDLS and YYNGEE. The CDR3 runs to 16 residues. CDR3 in amino acids: CASSVRTQGRYDGYTF. CDR3 in DNA: TGTGCCAGCAGCGTACGAACCCAGGGGCGGTATGATGGCTACACCTTC.